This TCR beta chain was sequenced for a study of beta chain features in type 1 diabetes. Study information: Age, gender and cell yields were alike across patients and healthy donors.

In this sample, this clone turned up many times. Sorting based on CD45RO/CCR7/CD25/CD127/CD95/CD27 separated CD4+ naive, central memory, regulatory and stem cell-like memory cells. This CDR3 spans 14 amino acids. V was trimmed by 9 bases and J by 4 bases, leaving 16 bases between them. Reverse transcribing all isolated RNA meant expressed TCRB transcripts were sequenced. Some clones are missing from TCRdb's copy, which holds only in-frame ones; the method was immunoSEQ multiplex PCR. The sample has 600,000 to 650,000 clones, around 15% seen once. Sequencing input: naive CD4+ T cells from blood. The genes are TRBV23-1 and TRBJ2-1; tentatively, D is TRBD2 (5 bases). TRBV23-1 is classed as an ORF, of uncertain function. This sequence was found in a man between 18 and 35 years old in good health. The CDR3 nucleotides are TGCGCCAGAACGACGGAGGAGAAGTACAATGAGCAGTTCTTC. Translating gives CARTTEEKYNEQFF.